This T cell receptor (beta chain) was sequenced during a study of shared clonotypes between healthy human individuals (dated by TCRdb to the early 2020s). Looking at the study overall: A couple of women and a few men aged 18 to 49 years were included in the cohort. For each donor, CD4 naive and CD4 memory were each run on three plates, CD8 naive on two plates, and CD8 memory on one plate. To estimate repertoire size and how much clonotype sharing occurs between individuals, the study deeply sequenced the blood TCR repertoires of several healthy adults. Different laboratories and diverse techniques were used to prepare libraries and sequence TCR repertoires, to increase sequencing depth and limit assay-specific biases. Between about 0.94 and 8.9 billion PBMCs per donor were obtained by leukapheresis.

In regard to this clone: Its antigen has not been determined. The sample holds no much larger clone one base away, and base qualities are not on file.

For the CD8 naive samples, CD45RO-negative cells were positively selected for CCR7, yielding a CD45RA+CCR7+ population from which TemRA cells were excluded. Donors were healthy HIV-negative adults with no recently reported acute infections or vaccinations. Every donor was a Caucasian adult living in Nashville, Tennessee, USA. After blood collection by leukapheresis, PBMCs were isolated using Ficoll-Histopaque density gradient centrifugation and then cryopreserved in the vapor phase of liquid nitrogen. Analytical flow cytometry was used to check the purity and quantity of every magnetically sorted T cell population. From each sorted fraction, genomic DNA was isolated and quantified by UV absorbance on a Nanodrop 2000c. The investigation overall reported the following: Pairwise subsampling indicated that sequencing depth was expected to affect the degree of clonotype sharing among donors. About 5% of naive CD4, 3.5% of naive CD8, about 2.4% of memory CD4, and roughly 0.4% of memory CD8 clonotypes were shared across several donors. Estimated clonotype richness was generally larger for naive than for memory subsets. Higher generation probabilities were observed for clonotypes shared by all four sorted-subset donors than for non-shared clonotypes. The small number of donors limited the genetic and exposure-history diversity represented. Incomplete sequencing was indicated by rarefaction of sorted-subset datasets, despite the large sequencing depth. Sampling was restricted to blood, and TCR repertoires in tissue are likely to differ from TCR repertoires in blood.

The germline V gene (reference sequence) sets CDR1 to MNHEY and CDR2 to SMNVEV. The CDR3 spans 11 residues, from the cysteine through the phenylalanine. The only DNA kept is the CDR3, 33 bases in frame from the first base. V gives up 7 bases and J gives up 7 bases, and the segment between their germline ends measures 8 bases. TCR CDR3 regions were amplified from genomic DNA by multiplex PCR using the deep immunoSEQ assay. Extracted genomic DNA from each cell subset was distributed evenly across all wells of several immunoSEQ 96-well plates, and each plate was treated as a replicate. Each replicate PCR for sorted subsets received about 180 ng genomic DNA, equal to about 30,000 T cell genomes. The purified libraries were quantified using a Qubit 3.0 fluorometer, sized with a Bioanalyzer 2100, and then quantified again using the KAPA Library Quantification kit. Each immunoSEQ 96-well plate was sequenced on its own single-read 150-cycle Illumina NextSeq 550 flow cell. Per the authors' processing: The immunoSEQ output contained only junctional sequences without quality scores, so filtering could not match that applied to full-length reads. Sequences were annotated with PyIR, a Python wrapper for IgBLAST v1.9, and V/J genes and CDR3 were assigned using IMGT germline references. Reads were removed for weak V/J assignments (E-value above 1e-6), missing CDR3, stop codons, out-of-frame junctions, or ambiguous translated residues. V3J clonotypes were defined as sequences sharing the same inferred V gene, J gene, and CDR3 amino acid sequence. To compute the percentage overlap between repertoires, the number of shared unique clonotypes was divided by the size of the smaller repertoire. RTK rarefaction, the Chao1 estimator, and Recon v2.1 estimates of unobserved clonotypes were used to assess repertoire richness. OLGA was used to compute generation probabilities for all TCRbeta clonotypes that the gDNA method yielded from a few donors. TCRdb's version of the immuneACCESS table is confined to in-frame rearrangements and falls short of the full clone set. An unresolved V gene accounts for under half of the shortfall where checked; the remainder is of unknown origin. V and J calls and clone size are those listed in that table; D and trimming were worked out from the DNA. In this sample the table shows roughly 650,000 clones, approximately 96% of which occur a single time. The ten largest clonotypes hold less than 0.13% of the sample.

What was sequenced was naive CD8+ T cells sorted from blood. Taken with the paper, the label for cell subset or site translates to: CD45RA+CCR7+. This TCR was recovered from a woman in her 30s in good health. The V gene is TRBV27 and the J gene is TRBJ2-1, with no reliable assignment of the D segment. The CDR3 sequence is CASNTRNEQFF. The sequenced DNA: TGTGCCAGCAATACCCGTAATGAGCAGTTCTTC.